The 32 T cell receptor beta chains below come from one sample, sequenced in a study of Graves' ophthalmopathy and Graves' hyperthyroidism. Using RNA transcripts, the TCR beta CDR3 regions were amplified. HTBI primers were used in a first-round RT-PCR, which preceded a second-round multiplex PCR. TCRdb recomputed calls from the multiplex PCR reads with MiXCR, one row per CDR3 protein. Of some 160,000 distinct CDR3 sequences listed, 39% are singletons. The sample comprised peripheral blood. The source is a man aged 25-45 years with Graves' ophthalmopathy.

The table lists this clonotype with a few counts. The V call is TRBV6-1, the J call TRBJ2-5; D unclear. Germline CDR1 is MNHNS and CDR2 is SASEGT. The CDR3 has 15 amino acids. The V gene lost 5 bases and the J gene lost 1 base, with 14 bases spanning the gap. CDR3 in amino acids: CASSLEQTFQETQYF. CDR3 sequence (DNA): TGTGCCAGCAGTCTGGAACAGACCTTCCAAGAGACCCAGTACTTC.

The chain uses TRBV19 and TRBJ1-2; D is unresolved. The V end was cut by 2 bases, the J end by 6 bases, with 10 bases between. CDR3 length equals 13 residues. Germline CDR1 reads LNHDA; CDR2 reads SQIVND (reference sequence). For the CDR3, the DNA is TGTGCCAGTAGTATAATGGAGTTGGATGGCTACACCTTC. It encodes CASSIMELDGYTF.

This chain joins TRBV12-3 or TRBV12-4 and TRBJ1-1; D is unclear. This CDR3 comprises 14 residues. Trimming removed 1 base at V and 1 base at J, with 7 bases between. The CDR3 DNA reads as TGTGCCAGCAGTTTAGGTCGGCAGAACACTGAAGCTTTCTTT. Its translation: CASSLGRQNTEAFF.

This chain uses TRBV12-3 or TRBV12-4 with TRBJ1-2, with no clear D. V dropped 7 bases and J dropped 5 bases, with 14 bases sitting between them. This CDR3 has 13 amino acids. CDR3 nucleotides: TGTGCCAGCACCAAACGGGTAGGGTATGGCTACACCTTC. Its translation is CASTKRVGYGYTF.

The rearrangement links TRBV14 to TRBJ1-2; possibly TRBD1 for D (5 bases). The V and J ends lost 1 base and 5 bases respectively, with 14 bases between them. Germline-derived CDR1 and CDR2 are SGHDN and FVKESK. The CDR3 is made up of 15 amino acids. CDR3 sequence: CASSQASAGRYGYTF. The CDR3 DNA follows: TGTGCCAGCAGCCAAGCCTCCGCAGGGCGATATGGCTACACCTTC.

The V gene is TRBV12-3 or TRBV12-4, the J gene TRBJ1-6, with 9 bases lining up with TRBD1. The CDR3 totals 14 residues. Trimming cost V 7 bases and J 9 bases; bases outside gene matches: 7. The CDR3 sequence: CASTPGQGFSPLHF. CDR3 coding DNA: TGTGCCAGCACCCCGGGACAGGGTTTTTCACCCCTCCACTTT.

This clonotype appeared many times. This chain links TRBV11-2 with TRBJ2-5; 7 nucleotides agree with TRBD2. V lost 6 bases to trimming and J lost 2 bases; unmatched junction nucleotides: 9. The CDR3 runs 15 residues. CDR1 and CDR2 from the germline V gene are SGHAT and FQNNGV. CDR3 nucleotide sequence: TGTGCCAGCAGTCCGACCCCGGGACTACAAGAGACCCAGTACTTC. It translates to CASSPTPGLQETQYF.

A word on this clonotype: At one boundary the junction diverges from the germline segment, which might be a read error. The chain links TRBV7-8 to TRBJ2-7, with 12 bases identical to TRBD2. Germline V gene data show CDR1 as SGHVS and CDR2 as FQNEAQ. CDR3 length: 15 residues. The chain's CDR3 is CANSRRLAGANEQYF. The DNA for the CDR3 is TGTGCCAACAGCCGGCGACTAGCGGGAGCGAACGAGCAGTACTTC. Using reference TRBV7-8 and TRBJ2-7 for the parts outside the CDR3, the full variable domain is GAGVSQSPRYKVAKRGQDVALRCDPISGHVSLFWYQQALGQGPEFLTYFQNEAQLDKSGLPSDRFFAERPEGSVSTLKIQRTQQEDSAVYLCANSRRLAGANEQYFGPGTRLTVT.

This clonotype showed up many times. The V call is TRBV19, the J call TRBJ2-5; 7 bases match TRBD1. Germline loops: CDR1 LNHDA, CDR2 SQIVND (reference sequence). CDR3 length equals 15 residues. After removal of 3 bases from V and 4 bases from J, the junction contained 8 bases not matched to a gene. CDR3 sequence reads: CASSIASRGPETQYF. The CDR3 bases are TGTGCCAGTAGTATTGCGTCGAGGGGGCCAGAGACCCAGTACTTC.

At least ten counts were recorded for this clonotype. At one of its ends the junction is not consistent with the germline gene, which may arise from a read error. This chain connects TRBV6-2 or TRBV6-3 to TRBJ2-5, with TRBD1 as a possible D gene (5 bases). Germline V lookup: CDR1 MNHEY, CDR2 SVGEGT. The CDR3 runs 13 residues. For the CDR3, the DNA is TGTGTCAGCAGCGTAAATGAAGTAGAGTCAGGGAACTTC. As protein: CVSSVNEVESGNF.

This clonotype was recorded many times. V gene TRBV3-1 combines with J gene TRBJ1-1; 8 nucleotides agree with TRBD1. The CDR3 consists of 14 residues. Unmatched junction bases numbered 2, after V lost 3 bases and J lost 2 bases. Germline CDR1 and CDR2: LGHDT and YNNKEL (reference sequence). CDR3 amino acids: CASSHTGGNTEAFF. DNA for the CDR3: TGTGCCAGCAGCCATACAGGGGGTAACACTGAAGCTTTCTTT.

This clonotype was recorded many times. The chain links TRBV6-2 or TRBV6-3 to TRBJ1-1; unclear D gene. Per germline, CDR1 MNHEY and CDR2 SVGEGT. The CDR3 is 15 residues long. With 4 bases removed from V and 0 bases from J, the gap between germline ends came to 12 bases. The DNA of the CDR3 is TGTGCCAGCAGTTTTCACGGCAGCTTGAACACTGAAGCTTTCTTT. Translated, it gives CASSFHGSLNTEAFF.

The rearrangement links TRBV20-1 to TRBJ1-1; TRBD1 matches at 7 bases. Trimming cost V 0 bases and J 4 bases; bases outside gene matches: 5. CDR1 and CDR2 from the germline V gene are DFQATT and SNEGSKA (reference sequence). CDR3 length: 14 residues. The CDR3 DNA reads as TGCAGTGCTAGAGAAGTAGACAGGGCCACTGAAGCTTTCTTT. This encodes CSAREVDRATEAFF.

This clonotype appeared many times. This chain uses TRBV30 with TRBJ1-2; unclear D gene. The CDR3 sequence is 12 residues long. Germline-derived CDR1 and CDR2 are GTSNPN and SVGIG (reference sequence). V was pared by 5 bases and J by 4 bases, with 11 bases between. CDR3 residues: CAWGETTYGYTF. CDR3 bases: TGTGCCTGGGGAGAGACGACCTATGGCTACACCTTC. Looking up the rest from reference TRBV30 and TRBJ1-2 gives the full variable domain: SQTIHQWPATLVQPVGSPLSLECTVEGTSNPNLYWYRQAAGRGLQLLFYSVGIGQISSEVPQNLSASRPQDRQFILSSKKLLLSDSGFYLCAWGETTYGYTFGSGTRLTVV.

This clonotype was observed many times. This chain connects TRBV28 to TRBJ2-7; TRBD2 matches at 9 bases. Looked up from germline, CDR1 is MDHEN and CDR2 is SYDVKM. The CDR3 sequence is 15 residues long. J lost 6 bases, V lost 6 bases, and 12 bases had no gene match. CDR3 region: CASSDIAGVEGEQYF. CDR3 in DNA: TGTGCCAGCAGCGATATAGCGGGAGTTGAGGGCGAGCAGTACTTC.

This clonotype has at least ten counts. This rearrangement joins TRBV27 to TRBJ1-2; 10 positions agree with TRBD1. Per germline, CDR1 MNHEY and CDR2 SMNVEV (reference sequence). The CDR3 contains 13 residues. V was pared by 6 bases and J by 6 bases, with 4 bases of the junction left unmatched. CDR3 sequence (DNA): TGTGCCAGCAGACGGACAGGGGGGAATGGCTACACCTTC. Protein product: CASRRTGGNGYTF.

In this sample, this clonotype is medium-sized. The V call is TRBV6-2 or TRBV6-3, the J call TRBJ1-1; D not resolved. Trimming removed 7 bases at V and 2 bases at J, with 14 bases between. Germline assignment: CDR1 MNHEY and CDR2 SVGEGT. The CDR3 is 14 residues long. The CDR3: CASKTPGINTEAFF. CDR3 bases: TGTGCCAGCAAGACACCGGGGATAAACACTGAAGCTTTCTTT.

In this sample, this clonotype turned up once. The chain employs TRBV12-3 or TRBV12-4 and TRBJ1-2, with 7 bases identical to TRBD1. The length of the CDR3 is 13 residues. Unmatched junction bases numbered 9, after V lost 6 bases and J lost 8 bases. The chain's CDR3 is CASRIQGVGGYTF. In nucleotides, the CDR3 is TGTGCCAGCAGGATCCAGGGGGTAGGCGGCTACACCTTC.

This clonotype occurred many times. The CDR3 DNA reads as TGTGCCAGTAGAAGAGGGCAGGGCAATCAGCCCCAGCATTTT. Translating gives CASRRGQGNQPQHF. The chain joins TRBV19 to TRBJ1-5; D remains ambiguous. The germline V and J ends were trimmed by 6 bases and 2 bases, with 11 bases remaining between them. The CDR3 is 14 amino acids. In germline, CDR1 is LNHDA, CDR2 SQIVND (reference sequence).

The sample holds many counts of this clonotype. V is TRBV29-1 and J is TRBJ2-7, with 7 bases fitting TRBD1. This CDR3 comprises 14 residues. V lost 6 bases to trimming and J lost 2 bases; unmatched junction nucleotides: 10. Germline-derived CDR1 and CDR2 are SQVTM and ANQGSEA. CDR3 DNA: TGCAGCGTCGTTGCCGGGACAGCGACCTACGAGCAGTACTTC. This translates into CSVVAGTATYEQYF.

This clonotype was seen at least ten times. The gene calls are TRBV7-2 and TRBJ2-7; TRBD2 matches at 11 bases. Germline V gene lookup returns CDR1 SGHTA and CDR2 FQGNSA. This CDR3 has 15 residues. Trimming at V came to 5 bases and at J to 4 bases, leaving 7 bases not matched to a gene. CDR3 DNA sequence: TGTGCCAGCAGCCCCCGACTAGCGGGGTCGTACGAGCAGTACTTC. The encoded protein is CASSPRLAGSYEQYF.

The chain combines TRBV28 with TRBJ1-3; D is unresolved. Trimming shortened V by 2 bases and J by 3 bases, and 8 bases separated the two germline ends. CDR1 is MDHEN, CDR2 SYDVKM, per germline. CDR3 size: 14 residues. The CDR3 is CASSLGHLGNTIYF. CDR3 DNA sequence: TGTGCCAGCAGTTTAGGCCACCTTGGAAACACCATATATTTT.

J is TRBJ2-6 and V is TRBV20-1; D possibly corresponds to TRBD1 (5 bases). The length of the CDR3 is 16 residues. Trimming shortened V by 6 bases and J by 1 base, and 16 bases separated the two germline ends. Germline V CDR1 and CDR2: DFQATT, SNEGSKA (reference sequence). The DNA for the CDR3 is TGCAGTGCAAATACCCAGGGTTGGTCTGGGGCCAACGTCCTGACTTTC. Translating it yields CSANTQGWSGANVLTF.

V is TRBV27 and J is TRBJ2-7; 7 bases map to TRBD2. The CDR3 is 13 residues long. Germline lookup yields CDR1 MNHEY and CDR2 SMNVEV (reference sequence). The junction had 7 bases not matched to a gene; V was cut back by 6 bases and J by 5 bases. This CDR3 reads CASRLSGVNEQYF. The CDR3 bases are TGTGCCAGCAGACTAAGCGGGGTGAACGAGCAGTACTTC.

This clonotype was observed many times. The gene calls are TRBV28 and TRBJ2-7, with D hard to call. Germline loops: CDR1 MDHEN, CDR2 SYDVKM. The length of the CDR3 is 11 residues. V was cut by 7 bases and J by 1 base, with 5 bases left in between. CDR3 protein: CASTGSYEQYF. The CDR3 coding sequence is TGTGCCAGCACAGGTTCCTACGAGCAGTACTTC.

This clonotype was counted many times. The J gene is TRBJ2-2, the V gene TRBV15, with a weak D call TRBD1 (6 bases). The CDR3 runs 15 residues. Trimming left V 2 bases short and J 6 bases short, with 13 bases between. Germline loops: CDR1 LNHNV, CDR2 YYDKDF (reference sequence). The CDR3 here is CATSRFGQSSGELFF. CDR3 bases: TGTGCCACCAGCAGATTCGGACAGTCATCCGGGGAGCTGTTTTTT.

This chain connects TRBV9 to TRBJ2-7; D not certain. CDR1 is SGDLS, CDR2 YYNGEE, per germline. V lost 1 base and J 5 bases, leaving 16 bases between the germline ends. This CDR3 contains 15 residues. Written as DNA, the CDR3 is TGTGCCAGCAGCGTATCACCGACGAGCCCCAACGAGCAGTACTTC. Its translation is CASSVSPTSPNEQYF.

This clonotype was detected a few times. The chain is built from TRBV20-1 and TRBJ2-7; TRBD2 matches at 10 bases. This CDR3 spans 15 amino acids. From germline, CDR1 is DFQATT and CDR2 SNEGSKA (reference sequence). Losses at the gene ends were 3 bases for V and 3 bases for J; bases not matched to a gene: 8. CDR3 sequence reads: CSASTPSGGHYEQYF. CDR3 in DNA: TGCAGTGCTAGTACCCCTAGCGGGGGCCACTACGAGCAGTACTTC.

This clonotype showed up many times. The chain employs TRBV11-2 and TRBJ2-2; a possible D gene is TRBD1 (5 bases). The CDR3 has 14 residues. Looked up from germline, CDR1 is SGHAT and CDR2 is FQNNGV. V was clipped by 6 bases and J by 3 bases, with 11 bases between them. The CDR3 spells CASSPVGHTGELFF. CDR3 coding DNA: TGTGCCAGCAGTCCCGTGGGGCACACCGGGGAGCTGTTTTTT.

The rearrangement joins TRBV12-3 or TRBV12-4 to TRBJ1-2; D may be TRBD1 (5 bases). The ends were cut back, 6 bases at V and 8 bases at J, with 16 bases in the middle. The CDR3 length is 13 residues. This CDR3 reads CASSYGGGRGYTF. CDR3 nucleotide sequence: TGTGCCAGCAGCTACGGGGGGGGAAGAGGCTACACCTTC.

This clonotype appeared many times. The CDR3: CSVVGPGPETQYF. CDR3 DNA: TGCAGCGTTGTAGGTCCGGGCCCAGAGACCCAGTACTTC. The V and J genes are TRBV29-1 and TRBJ2-5; D is ambiguous. This CDR3 is 13 amino acids long. V was cut by 4 bases and J by 4 bases, with 13 bases left in between. Germline lookup yields CDR1 SQVTM and CDR2 ANQGSEA.

V usage is TRBV24-1 and J usage is TRBJ1-6; the D is unclear. V was shortened by 2 bases and J by 7 bases, with 11 bases between the two germline ends. There are 15 residues in the CDR3. Germline CDR1 is KGHDR and CDR2 is SFDVKD. The CDR3, as DNA: TGTGCCACCAGTGATTCCGGCCTTACGAATTCACCCCTCCACTTT. Translation: CATSDSGLTNSPLHF.